A selection of T cell receptor beta chains follows, all from one sample in a study of cytomegalovirus exposure and HLA in healthy donors. Measured with immunoSEQ multiplex PCR; TCRdb has only the in-frame clones, and not every one. The sample has under 400,000 clones, approximately 86% seen once. The specimen sequenced was PBMCs. These receptors were taken from a man aged 25-40 years in good health and CMV-seronegative. The CDR3 runs from the conserved cysteine through the conserved F or W. D genes are given only for firm matches. The size of a clone is reported for some rows only, either as once, few or many, or as a class for expanded clones.

NA	TRBJ2-7	NA	TRBV6-5	CASSYSGRRGEQYF	TGTGCCAGCAGTTACTCCGGCCGGCGAGGGGAGCAGTACTTC
NA	TRBJ2-7	NA	TRBV6-6	CATQRGSSYEQYF	TGTGCCACGCAAAGAGGGAGTTCCTACGAGCAGTACTTC
TRBD1	TRBJ2-7	NA	TRBV5-8	CASSSSGDRYYEQYF	TGTGCCAGCAGCTCTTCCGGGGACAGATACTACGAGCAGTACTTC
NA	TRBJ2-7	once	TRBV7-6	CASSLRRDYEQYF	TGTGCCAGCAGCTTACGACGGGACTACGAGCAGTACTTC
NA	TRBJ2-3	NA	TRBV6-1	CASLASGTDTQYF	TGTGCCAGCCTAGCATCAGGCACAGATACGCAGTATTTT
TRBD1	TRBJ1-1	NA	TRBV5-1	CASSLDIDRDTEAFF	TGCGCCAGCAGCTTGGATATTGACAGGGACACTGAAGCTTTCTTT
TRBD1	TRBJ2-6	NA	TRBV19	CASSPRDRGMSGANVLTF	TGTGCCAGTAGTCCCCGGGACAGGGGAATGTCTGGGGCCAACGTCCTGACTTTC
TRBD1	TRBJ1-1	few	TRBV5-1	CASSFGQVNTEAFF	TGCGCCAGCAGCTTTGGACAGGTGAACACTGAAGCTTTCTTT
NA	TRBJ1-1	NA	TRBV18	CASSPQLATGPMNTEAFF	TGTGCCAGCTCACCCCAACTGGCGACAGGTCCCATGAACACTGAAGCTTTCTTT
TRBD2	TRBJ2-7	NA	TRBV6-4	CASSPTSGGGYEQYF	TGTGCCAGCAGTCCAACTAGCGGGGGAGGCTACGAGCAGTACTTC
NA	TRBJ1-2	NA	TRBV11-2	CASRSTALGGGYTF	TGTGCCAGCAGATCCACAGCGTTGGGAGGCGGCTACACCTTC
TRBD2	TRBJ2-7	many	TRBV6-1	CASIRTSSSYEQYF	TGTGCCAGCATCAGGACTAGCAGCTCCTACGAGCAGTACTTC
NA	TRBJ1-2	NA	TRBV21-1	CASSKGVAGFERDYTF	TGTGCCAGCAGCAAAGGGGTAGCCGGGTTCGAAAGAGACTACACCTTC
TRBD1	TRBJ1-2	once	TRBV4-1	CASSQVTGDLSYGYTF	TGCGCCAGCAGCCAAGTAACAGGGGATCTCAGCTATGGCTACACCTTC
NA	TRBJ1-5	few	TRBV7-8	CASSVGWAPQHF	TGTGCCAGCAGCGTGGGCTGGGCGCCCCAGCATTTT
TRBD1	TRBJ1-4	NA	TRBV27	CASRHPGGGDEKLFF	TGTGCCAGCAGACACCCAGGGGGTGGGGATGAAAAACTGTTTTTT
TRBD1	TRBJ2-6	NA	TRBV18	CASSPLPQGQYSGANVLTF	TGTGCCAGCTCACCACTCCCACAGGGGCAATACTCTGGGGCCAACGTCCTGACTTTC
NA	TRBJ2-1	NA	TRBV6-1	CASSGLVVRNEQFF	TGTGCCAGCAGTGGACTAGTAGTAAGGAATGAGCAGTTCTTC
NA	TRBJ2-2	NA	TRBV2	CASKETVNTGELFF	TGTGCCAGCAAGGAGACAGTGAACACCGGGGAGCTGTTTTTT
NA	TRBJ1-1	NA	TRBV30	CAWRPDRPTEAFF	TGTGCCTGGAGACCGGACAGACCCACTGAAGCTTTCTTT
NA	TRBJ2-3	NA	TRBV6-1	CASTRAAPPGKTQYF	TGTGCCAGCACAAGAGCAGCCCCTCCGGGAAAGACGCAGTATTTT
NA	TRBJ2-1	NA	TRBV11-3	CASSLVSQGAGDEQFF	TGTGCCAGCAGCTTAGTTTCTCAGGGCGCCGGAGATGAGCAGTTCTTC
NA	TRBJ2-1	NA	TRBV4-1	CASSQERHNEQFF	TGCGCCAGCAGCCAAGAGCGCCACAATGAGCAGTTCTTC
NA	TRBJ1-4	NA	TRBV2	CASIPRGAEEKLFF	TGTGCCAGCATCCCCCGGGGGGCAGAGGAAAAACTGTTTTTT